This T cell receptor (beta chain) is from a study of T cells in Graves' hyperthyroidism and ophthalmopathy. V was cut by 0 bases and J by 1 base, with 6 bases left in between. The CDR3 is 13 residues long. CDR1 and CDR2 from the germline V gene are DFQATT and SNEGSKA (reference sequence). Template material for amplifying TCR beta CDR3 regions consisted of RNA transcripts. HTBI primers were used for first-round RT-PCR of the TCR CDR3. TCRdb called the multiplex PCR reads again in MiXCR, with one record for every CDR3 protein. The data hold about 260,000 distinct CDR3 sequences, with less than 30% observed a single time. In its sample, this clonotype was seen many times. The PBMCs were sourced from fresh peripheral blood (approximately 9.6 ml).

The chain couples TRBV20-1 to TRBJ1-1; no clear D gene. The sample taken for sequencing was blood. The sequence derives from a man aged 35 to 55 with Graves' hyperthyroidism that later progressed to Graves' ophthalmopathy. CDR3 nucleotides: TGCAGTGCTAGAGATCAGGCGAACACTGAAGCTTTCTTT. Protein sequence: CSARDQANTEAFF.